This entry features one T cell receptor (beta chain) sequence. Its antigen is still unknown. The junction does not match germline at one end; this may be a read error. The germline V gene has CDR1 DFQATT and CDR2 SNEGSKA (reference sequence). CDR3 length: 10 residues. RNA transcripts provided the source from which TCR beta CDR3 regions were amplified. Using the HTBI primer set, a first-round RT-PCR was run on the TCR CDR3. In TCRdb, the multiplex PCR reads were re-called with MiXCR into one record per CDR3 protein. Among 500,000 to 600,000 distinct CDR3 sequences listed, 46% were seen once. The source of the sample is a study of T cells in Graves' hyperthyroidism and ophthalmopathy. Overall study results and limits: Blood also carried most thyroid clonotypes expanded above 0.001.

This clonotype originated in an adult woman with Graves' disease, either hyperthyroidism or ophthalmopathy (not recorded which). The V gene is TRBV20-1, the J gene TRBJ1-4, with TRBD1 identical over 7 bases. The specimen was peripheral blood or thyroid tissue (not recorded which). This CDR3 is CSAREPGGSF. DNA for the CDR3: TGCAGTGCTAGAGAACCAGGGGGATCTTTT.